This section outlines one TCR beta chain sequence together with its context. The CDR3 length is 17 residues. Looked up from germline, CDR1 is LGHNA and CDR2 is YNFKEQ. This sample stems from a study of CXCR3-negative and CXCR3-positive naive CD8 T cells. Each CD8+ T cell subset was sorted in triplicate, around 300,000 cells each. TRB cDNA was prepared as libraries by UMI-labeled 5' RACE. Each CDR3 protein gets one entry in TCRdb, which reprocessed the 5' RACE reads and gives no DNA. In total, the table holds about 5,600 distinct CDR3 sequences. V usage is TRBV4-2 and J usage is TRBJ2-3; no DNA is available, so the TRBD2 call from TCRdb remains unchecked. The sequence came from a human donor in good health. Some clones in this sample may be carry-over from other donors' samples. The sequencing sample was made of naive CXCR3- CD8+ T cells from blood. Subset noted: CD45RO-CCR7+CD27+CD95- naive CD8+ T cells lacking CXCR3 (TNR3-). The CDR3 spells CASSLTGGGPSTDTQYF.